These 12 T cell receptor beta chains were all obtained from the same sample, sequenced in a study of CD8 T cells in ankylosing spondylitis (dated by TCRdb to about 2017). Findings and caveats that apply to the study as a whole: Blood from ankylosing spondylitis patients appeared to be characterized by a TCR beta motif made up of about 8 highly homologous amino acid variants.

Library preparation used 5' RACE. Sequencing used an Illumina HiSeq 2500. TCRdb took the public reads, trimmed them with fastp at Q25, ran MiXCR for clone calling and kept in-frame beta chains. Identical CDR3 proteins give one entry, which carries the most common genes and DNA. Here the sample has 450,000 to 550,000 distinct CDR3 sequences; 5.3% occur a single time. Clones ranked in the top ten supply under 4.5% of the sample. No antigen is known for these receptors. The sequenced material came from blood, either unsorted or a sorted T cell fraction (not recorded which). These receptors were collected from a male donor with ankylosing spondylitis.

This clonotype was detected many times. This chain connects TRBV12-3 or TRBV12-4 to TRBJ1-1; 11 bases are shared with TRBD1. V lost 8 bases, J lost 0 bases, and 11 bases stayed unmatched. CDR3 length: 17 residues. CDR3 residues: CASGRDRGGSMNTEAFF. The CDR3 bases are TGTGCCAGCGGCCGGGACAGGGGGGGGTCCATGAACACTGAAGCTTTCTTT.

This clonotype was detected many times. The V call is TRBV18, the J call TRBJ2-1; 7 bases are shared with TRBD1. V gave up 4 bases and J gave up 9 bases; unmatched junction bases: 12. The CDR3 contains 15 residues. In germline, CDR1 is KGHSH, CDR2 LQKENI. CDR3 DNA: TGTGCCAGCTCACGTGATGCCAGGGGGATAAGTGAGCAGTTCTTC. It specifies CASSRDARGISEQFF.

The V call is TRBV6-1, the J call TRBJ1-6; 10 bases fit TRBD1. Germline values: CDR1 MNHNS, CDR2 SASEGT. J lost 8 bases, V lost 5 bases, and 15 bases had no gene match. CDR3 length: 18 residues. CDR3: CASSMGQGIYSLDSPLHF. In nucleotides, the CDR3 is TGTGCCAGCAGTATGGGACAGGGGATCTATTCTCTAGATTCACCCCTCCACTTT.

This clonotype has a count of ten or more. This rearrangement joins TRBV29-1 to TRBJ1-1, with a tentative D call TRBD1 (6 bases). The CDR3 extends over 13 amino acids. Germline V lookup: CDR1 SQVTM, CDR2 ANQGSEA. V dropped 1 base and J dropped 1 base, with 7 bases sitting between them. The CDR3 loop is CSVEGRGNTEAFF. CDR3 bases: TGCAGCGTTGAAGGCAGGGGGAACACTGAAGCTTTCTTT.

This clonotype was seen only a few times. V gene TRBV4-3 combines with J gene TRBJ2-1; no clear D gene. Trimming removed 0 bases at V and 0 bases at J, with 9 bases between. The V gene's germline CDR1 is LGHNA and CDR2 YSLEER. The CDR3 sequence is 16 residues long. CDR3 protein: CASSQDFQFSYNEQFF. The CDR3, as DNA: TGCGCCAGCAGCCAAGATTTCCAGTTCTCCTACAATGAGCAGTTCTTC.

This clonotype was picked up many times. The J gene is TRBJ2-1, the V gene TRBV29-1; no clear D gene. The CDR3 is made up of 10 amino acids. V lost 6 bases, J lost 9 bases, and 9 bases lay in between. Per the germline V gene, CDR1 is SQVTM and CDR2 is ANQGSEA. This CDR3 reads CSVGTSEQFF. CDR3 nucleotides: TGCAGCGTAGGTACAAGTGAGCAGTTCTTC.

This clonotype was detected ten times or more. The chain is built from TRBV11-1 and TRBJ2-3; 12 bases are a match to TRBD2. This CDR3 spans 15 amino acids. In germline, CDR1 is SGHAT, CDR2 FQDESV (reference sequence). V shed 5 bases, J shed 5 bases, and the junction held 5 bases outside the gene matches. The chain's CDR3 is CASSHPGLAGDTQYF. Written as DNA, the CDR3 is TGTGCCAGCAGCCATCCGGGACTAGCGGGAGATACGCAGTATTTT.

This clonotype has ten or more counts. The chain combines TRBV6-1 with TRBJ1-2, with 10 bases aligning to TRBD1. The CDR3 loop spans 19 amino acids. The V gene's germline CDR1 is MNHNS and CDR2 SASEGT. Trimming at V came to 6 bases and at J to 4 bases, leaving 20 bases not matched to a gene. CDR3 protein: CASRNAVSGQGNGGYGYTF. The CDR3, as DNA: TGTGCCAGCAGAAATGCCGTATCGGGACAGGGGAACGGGGGCTATGGCTACACCTTC.

This clonotype was observed many times. This chain links TRBV6-5 with TRBJ1-4; unclear D gene. Germline V gene sequence: CDR1 MNHEY, CDR2 SVGAGI. The CDR3 is 16 amino acids. V was trimmed by 2 bases and J by 0 bases, leaving 10 bases between them. The DNA for the CDR3 is TGTGCCAGCAGTTACGAGGTCTCTGCAACTAATGAAAAACTGTTTTTT. Translating it yields CASSYEVSATNEKLFF.

The table lists this clonotype with a few counts. The J gene is TRBJ2-3, the V gene TRBV10-2; 8 bases fit TRBD2. The CDR3 is 15 amino acids. Trimming took 6 bases from V and 4 from J; bases not matched to a gene: 9. Germline V gives CDR1 WSHSY, CDR2 SAAADI. The DNA of the CDR3 is TGCGCCAGCAGGGACTGGAGCGGGAGCGCAGATACGCAGTATTTT. Its protein product is CASRDWSGSADTQYF.

There are many counts of this clonotype. The chain links TRBV20-1 to TRBJ1-2; 7 bases agree with TRBD1. The germline V gene encodes CDR1 DFQATT and CDR2 SNEGSKA (reference sequence). The CDR3 is 14 residues long. The J segment lost 2 bases and the V segment lost 6 bases, leaving 9 bases of the junction unmatched. In DNA form, the CDR3 reads TGCAGTGCGATGGACAGGCCCCCGAACTATGGCTACACCTTC. Protein sequence: CSAMDRPPNYGYTF.

Ten or more counts support this clonotype. V usage is TRBV20-1 and J usage is TRBJ2-4, with a weak D call TRBD2 (5 bases). CDR3 size: 14 residues. The V gene's germline CDR1 is DFQATT and CDR2 SNEGSKA (reference sequence). Deletions cut 3 bases from V and 8 bases from J, with 17 bases between. CDR3 amino acids: CSASGLHRRDIQYF. The CDR3 DNA reads TGCAGTGCTAGCGGGCTCCATCGGCGGGACATTCAGTACTTC.